This is a list of T cell receptor beta chains from one sample in a study of shared clonotypes between healthy human individuals. Measured with immunoSEQ multiplex PCR; TCRdb has only the in-frame clones, and not every one. The table has approximately 500,000 clones, almost 97% seen once. Specimen: naive CD4+ T cells sorted from blood. All receptors come from a woman in her 30s in good health. Each CDR3 is given with its conserved first and last residue. Fields, in order: J gene, V gene, clone size, D gene, CDR3 protein, CDR3 DNA. D genes are given only for firm matches. Clone size is shown for a subset of rows, as once, few, many or a class of expanded clone.

TRBJ2-7 TRBV4-2 . . CASSPIPGAGYAYEQYF TGTGCCAGCAGCCCCATCCCCGGAGCGGGCTATGCCTACGAGCAGTACTTC
TRBJ2-3 TRBV29-1 once . CSSESSTDTQYF TGCAGCTCTGAGAGTAGCACAGATACGCAGTATTTT
TRBJ2-5 TRBV7-3 . . CASSLADKETQYF TGTGCCAGCAGCCTAGCTGACAAAGAGACCCAGTACTTC
TRBJ2-7 TRBV5-1 . TRBD1 CASSYNPGTGDYEQYF TGCGCCAGCAGCTACAACCCCGGGACAGGGGACTACGAGCAGTACTTC
TRBJ2-1 TRBV28 once TRBD1 CASSLWSGGEQFF TGTGCCAGCAGTTTATGGTCAGGGGGTGAGCAGTTCTTC
TRBJ2-5 TRBV5-4 . . CASSLEALGQGGTQYF TGTGCCAGCAGCTTGGAAGCCCTAGGACAAGGGGGGACCCAGTACTTC
TRBJ2-7 TRBV9 . TRBD2 CASSRTSGTYEQYF TGTGCCAGCAGTCGGACTAGCGGGACCTACGAGCAGTACTTC
TRBJ1-6 TRBV5-1 . . CASSLEQNSPLHF TGCGCCAGCAGCTTGGAGCAGAATTCACCCCTCCACTTT
TRBJ2-2 TRBV27 . . CASSLLGPTVTGELFF TGTGCCAGCAGTTTATTGGGCCCAACAGTCACCGGGGAGCTGTTTTTT
TRBJ2-7 TRBV19 . . CASRDRSYEQYF TGTGCCAGTAGGGACAGAAGCTACGAGCAGTACTTC
TRBJ2-7 TRBV27 . TRBD2 CASMRQGWTSGGAYEQYF TGTGCCAGCATGAGACAAGGGTGGACTAGCGGGGGAGCCTACGAGCAGTACTTC
TRBJ2-3 TRBV5-1 . TRBD2 CASSFSSGSNGADTQYF TGCGCCAGCAGCTTTTCTAGCGGCTCCAACGGGGCAGATACGCAGTATTTT
TRBJ1-1 TRBV10-3 once . CAILAGQGLNTEAFF TGTGCCATCCTGGCGGGGCAGGGTTTGAACACTGAAGCTTTCTTT
TRBJ2-7 TRBV7-2 . . CASSLRQSPNF TGTGCCAGCAGCTTACGCCAGAGTCCGAACTTC
TRBJ1-5 TRBV6-6 . . CATSPAGGNQPQHF TGTGCCACCTCCCCAGCGGGAGGCAATCAGCCCCAGCATTTT
TRBJ1-1 TRBV28 . . CASSLRWVTEAFF TGTGCCAGCAGTTTACGATGGGTCACTGAAGCTTTCTTT
TRBJ1-1 TRBV7-8 . . CASSLKGLGNTEAFF TGTGCCAGCAGCCTCAAGGGGCTAGGGAACACTGAAGCTTTCTTT
TRBJ2-7 TRBV28 . . CATLKPQTYEQYF TGTGCCACCCTTAAACCACAAACCTACGAGCAGTACTTC
TRBJ1-1 TRBV6-5 . . CASSYSRRVEAFF TGTGCCAGCAGTTACTCTAGGAGGGTTGAAGCTTTCTTT
TRBJ1-3 TRBV15 . TRBD1 CATSRTGWSGNTIYF TGTGCCACCAGCAGGACAGGGTGGTCCGGAAACACCATATATTTT
TRBJ1-6 TRBV28 once TRBD1 CASSTWDRGTPLHF TGTGCCAGCAGCACATGGGACAGGGGAACACCCCTCCACTTT
TRBJ2-7 TRBV29-1 . TRBD1 CSVDRENEQYF TGCAGCGTGGACAGGGAGAACGAGCAGTACTTC
TRBJ1-5 TRBV6-5 . . CASSTLDGPLPQHF TGTGCCAGCAGTACCCTGGACGGTCCTCTTCCCCAGCATTTT
TRBJ2-1 TRBV4-1 . TRBD2 CASSQREGEGNEQFF TGCGCCAGCAGCCAACGGGAGGGTGAAGGGAATGAGCAGTTCTTC
TRBJ1-4 TRBV28 . TRBD1 CASQGAATNEKLFF TGTGCCAGCCAGGGGGCCGCGACTAATGAAAAACTGTTTTTT
TRBJ2-5 TRBV5-1 . TRBD1 CASSSGQGKETQYF TGCGCCAGCAGCTCAGGACAGGGAAAAGAGACCCAGTACTTC
TRBJ1-1 TRBV18 once . CASATRGTNTEAFF TGTGCCAGCGCGACTCGGGGTACGAACACTGAAGCTTTCTTT
TRBJ2-7 TRBV11-2 . . CASSKGSYEQYF TGTGCCAGCAGCAAAGGATCCTACGAGCAGTACTTC
TRBJ1-5 TRBV15 . . CATSRGGVLGGGNQPQHF TGTGCCACCAGCAGAGGTGGGGTTTTAGGAGGGGGCAATCAGCCCCAGCATTTT
TRBJ2-7 TRBV5-8 once . CASSSRDSYEQYF TGTGCCAGCAGCTCCCGGGACTCCTACGAGCAGTACTTC
TRBJ2-7 TRBV5-1 . TRBD1 CASTTGTGWQYF TGCGCCAGCACCACCGGGACAGGGTGGCAGTACTTC
TRBJ2-7 TRBV27 . . CASRRNAGAHEQYF TGTGCCAGCAGGAGAAACGCAGGGGCCCACGAGCAGTACTTC
TRBJ2-7 TRBV11-2 . . CASSKTSPDLYEQYF TGTGCCAGCAGCAAGACTAGTCCGGATCTATACGAGCAGTACTTC
TRBJ2-1 TRBV5-1 . TRBD2 CASSFLAGGHNEQFF TGCGCCAGCAGCTTTCTAGCGGGAGGACACAATGAGCAGTTCTTC